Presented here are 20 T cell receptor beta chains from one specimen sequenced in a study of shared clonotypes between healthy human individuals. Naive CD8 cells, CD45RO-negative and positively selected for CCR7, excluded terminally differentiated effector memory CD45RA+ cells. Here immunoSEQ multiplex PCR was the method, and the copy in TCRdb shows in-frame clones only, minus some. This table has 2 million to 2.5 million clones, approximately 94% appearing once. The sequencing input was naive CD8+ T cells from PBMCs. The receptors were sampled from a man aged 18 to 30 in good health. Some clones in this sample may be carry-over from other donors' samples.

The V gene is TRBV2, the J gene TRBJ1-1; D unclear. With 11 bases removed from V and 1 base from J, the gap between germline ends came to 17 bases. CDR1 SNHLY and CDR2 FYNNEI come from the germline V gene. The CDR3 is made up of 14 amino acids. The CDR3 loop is CAGTPTNKNTEAFF. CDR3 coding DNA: TGTGCCGGCACACCAACCAACAAGAACACTGAAGCTTTCTTT.

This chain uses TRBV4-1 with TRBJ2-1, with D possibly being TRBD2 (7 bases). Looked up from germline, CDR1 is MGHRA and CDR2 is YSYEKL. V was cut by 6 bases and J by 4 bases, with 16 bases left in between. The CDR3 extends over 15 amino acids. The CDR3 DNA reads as TGCGCCAGCAGTTCGGGACACGGGGGGTACAATGAGCAGTTCTTC. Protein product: CASSSGHGGYNEQFF.

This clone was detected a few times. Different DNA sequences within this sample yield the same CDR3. The CDR3 sequence: CASSTGGSNQPQHF. CDR3 bases: TGTGCCAGCAGTACGGGGGGAAGCAATCAGCCCCAGCATTTT. V gene TRBV27 combines with J gene TRBJ1-5; maybe TRBD1 (5 bases). V gave up 5 bases and J gave up 1 base, with 9 bases separating them. This CDR3 is built from 14 residues. CDR1 is MNHEY, CDR2 SMNVEV, per germline (reference sequence).

The CDR3 reads CATSLDRGLSTDTQYF. CDR3 in DNA: TGTGCCACCAGCCTTGATAGGGGCCTCAGCACAGATACGCAGTATTTT. V and J are TRBV15 and TRBJ2-3; perhaps TRBD1 as D (5 bases). Per germline, CDR1 LNHNV and CDR2 YYDKDF (reference sequence). Trimming removed 5 bases at V and 0 bases at J, with 15 bases between. The CDR3 sequence is 16 residues long.

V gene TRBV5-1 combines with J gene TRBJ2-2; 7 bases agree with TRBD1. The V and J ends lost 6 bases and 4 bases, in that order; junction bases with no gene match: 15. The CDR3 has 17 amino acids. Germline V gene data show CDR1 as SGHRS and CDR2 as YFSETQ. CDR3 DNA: TGCGCCAGCAACCCTGGGGTAGGGGGCGTTGCCACCGGGGAGCTGTTTTTT. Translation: CASNPGVGGVATGELFF.

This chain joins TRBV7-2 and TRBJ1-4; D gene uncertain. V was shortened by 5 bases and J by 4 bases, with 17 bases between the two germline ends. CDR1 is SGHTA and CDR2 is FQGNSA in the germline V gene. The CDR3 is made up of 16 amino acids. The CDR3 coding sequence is TGTGCCAGCAGCGCCTCTCGGCAGGCGTTTAATGAAAAACTGTTTTTT. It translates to CASSASRQAFNEKLFF.

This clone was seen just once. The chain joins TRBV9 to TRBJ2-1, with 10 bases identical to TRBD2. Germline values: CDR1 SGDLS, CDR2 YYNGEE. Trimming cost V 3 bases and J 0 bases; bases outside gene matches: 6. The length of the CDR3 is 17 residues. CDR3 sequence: CASSAPLAGDSYNEQFF. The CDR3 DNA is TGTGCCAGCAGCGCGCCCCTAGCGGGAGACTCCTACAATGAGCAGTTCTTC.

This CDR3 is CASSLGPQGNYGYTF. The CDR3 nucleotides are TGCGCCAGCAGCTTGGGGCCCCAGGGAAACTATGGCTACACCTTC. The chain joins TRBV5-1 to TRBJ1-2; possible D gene TRBD1, 5 bases. Germline CDR1 SGHRS, CDR2 YFSETQ. V lost 0 bases, J lost 2 bases, and 11 bases lay in between. The CDR3 is 15 amino acids.

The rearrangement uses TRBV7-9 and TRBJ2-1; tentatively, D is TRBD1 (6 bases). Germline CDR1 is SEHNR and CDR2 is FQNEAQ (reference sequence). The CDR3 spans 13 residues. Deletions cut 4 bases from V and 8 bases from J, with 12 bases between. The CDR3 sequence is CASSWSTGHEQFF. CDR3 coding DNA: TGTGCCAGCAGCTGGTCAACAGGGCATGAGCAGTTCTTC.

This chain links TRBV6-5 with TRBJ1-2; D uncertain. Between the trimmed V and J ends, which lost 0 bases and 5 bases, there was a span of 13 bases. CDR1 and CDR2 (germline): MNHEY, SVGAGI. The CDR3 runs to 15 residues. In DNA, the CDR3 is TGTGCCAGCAGTTACTCCGACGCCGCACTATATGGCTACACCTTC. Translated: CASSYSDAALYGYTF.

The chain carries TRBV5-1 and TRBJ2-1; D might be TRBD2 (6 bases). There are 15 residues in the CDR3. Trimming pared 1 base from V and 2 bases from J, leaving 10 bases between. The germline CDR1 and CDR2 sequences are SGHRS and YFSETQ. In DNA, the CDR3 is TGCGCCAGCAGCTTGATAGGCGGGACCTACAATGAGCAGTTCTTC. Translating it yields CASSLIGGTYNEQFF.

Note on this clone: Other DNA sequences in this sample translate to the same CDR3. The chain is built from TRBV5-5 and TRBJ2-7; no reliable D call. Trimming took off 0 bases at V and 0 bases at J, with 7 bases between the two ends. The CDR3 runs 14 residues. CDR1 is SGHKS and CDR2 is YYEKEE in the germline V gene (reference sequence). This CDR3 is CASSLGSSSYEQYF. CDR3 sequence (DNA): TGTGCCAGCAGCTTGGGTAGCAGCTCCTACGAGCAGTACTTC.

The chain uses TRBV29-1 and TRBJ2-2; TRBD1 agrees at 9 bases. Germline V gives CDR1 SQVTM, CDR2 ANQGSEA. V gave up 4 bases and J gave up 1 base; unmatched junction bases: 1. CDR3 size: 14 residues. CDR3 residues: CSVVGQGNTGELFF. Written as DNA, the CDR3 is TGCAGCGTTGTGGGACAGGGGAACACCGGGGAGCTGTTTTTT.

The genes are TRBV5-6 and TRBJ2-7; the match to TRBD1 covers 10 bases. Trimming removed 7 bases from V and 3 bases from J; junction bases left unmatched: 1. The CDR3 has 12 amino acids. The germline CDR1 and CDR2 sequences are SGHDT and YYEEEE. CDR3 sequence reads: CASRDRGYEQYF. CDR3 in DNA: TGTGCCAGCCGGGACAGGGGCTACGAGCAGTACTTC.

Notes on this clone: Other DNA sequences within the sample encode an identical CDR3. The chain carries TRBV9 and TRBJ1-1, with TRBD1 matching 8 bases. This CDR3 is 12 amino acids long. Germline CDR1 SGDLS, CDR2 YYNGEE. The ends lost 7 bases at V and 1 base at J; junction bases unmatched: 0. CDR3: CASGTGNTEAFF. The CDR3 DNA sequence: TGTGCCAGCGGGACAGGGAACACTGAAGCTTTCTTT.

This chain's CDR3 is CASSMEDSKNQPQHF. CDR3 in DNA: TGTGCCAGTAGTATGGAGGACAGTAAGAATCAGCCCCAGCATTTT. V and J are TRBV19 and TRBJ1-5; D possibly corresponds to TRBD1 (6 bases). The CDR3 loop spans 15 amino acids. V was trimmed by 3 bases and J by 4 bases, leaving 13 bases between them. CDR1 is LNHDA and CDR2 is SQIVND in the germline V gene (reference sequence).

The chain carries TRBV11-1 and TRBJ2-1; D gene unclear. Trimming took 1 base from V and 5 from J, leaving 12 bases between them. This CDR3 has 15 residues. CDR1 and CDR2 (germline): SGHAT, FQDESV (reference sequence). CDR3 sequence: CASSLDYRSHNEQFF. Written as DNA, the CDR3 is TGTGCCAGCAGCTTAGATTATAGGTCACACAATGAGCAGTTCTTC.

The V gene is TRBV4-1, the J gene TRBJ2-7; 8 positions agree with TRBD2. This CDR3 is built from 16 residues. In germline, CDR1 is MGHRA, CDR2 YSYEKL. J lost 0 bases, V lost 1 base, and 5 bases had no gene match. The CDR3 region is CASSQAASGFSYEQYF. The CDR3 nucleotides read TGCGCCAGCAGCCAAGCGGCTAGCGGGTTCTCCTACGAGCAGTACTTC.

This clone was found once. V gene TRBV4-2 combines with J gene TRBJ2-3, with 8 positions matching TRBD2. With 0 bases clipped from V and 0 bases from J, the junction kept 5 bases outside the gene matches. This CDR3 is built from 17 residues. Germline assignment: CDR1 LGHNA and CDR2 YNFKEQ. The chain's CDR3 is CASSQEASGGSTDTQYF. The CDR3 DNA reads TGTGCCAGCAGCCAAGAGGCCAGCGGGGGTAGCACAGATACGCAGTATTTT.

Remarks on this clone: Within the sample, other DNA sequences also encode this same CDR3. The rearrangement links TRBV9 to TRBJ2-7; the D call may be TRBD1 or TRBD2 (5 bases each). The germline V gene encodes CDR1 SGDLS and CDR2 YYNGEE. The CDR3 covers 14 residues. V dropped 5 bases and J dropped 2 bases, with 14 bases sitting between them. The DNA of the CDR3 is TGTGCCAGCAGTCCCCGGGACCGAACCTACGAGCAGTACTTC. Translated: CASSPRDRTYEQYF.